This T cell receptor beta chain appears in the sequencing data of a study of response to subunit inactivated influenza vaccine. Deletions cut 5 bases from V and 1 base from J, with 6 bases between. Germline V lookup: CDR1 SGHRS, CDR2 YFSETQ. The CDR3 runs 13 residues. TCRdb fed the RT-PCR reads into MiXCR, producing one record per CDR3 protein. The sample includes roughly 500,000 distinct CDR3 sequences, around a quarter of them seen just once. The same data also went into a second study, on T cells expressing NK-cell markers. From that second work: 5'RACE template switching with UMIs produced the TCR beta cDNA. Repertoires of TCR beta were obtained from T cells sorted as CD3+CD56+NKG2C+, CD3+CD56+NKG2C- and CD3+CD56-NKG2C+. HCMV specificity of expanded NKG2C+ T cell clones remained unclear.

The starting material was CD4+ T cells sorted from PBMCs, obtained roughly 13 days after vaccination. The genes are TRBV5-1 and TRBJ2-2; D unresolved. The clonotype was recovered from a man over 45 who received an inactivated influenza vaccine. DNA of the CDR3: TGCGCCAGCAGGGCGGAGAACACCGGGGAGCTGTTTTTT. Protein: CASRAENTGELFF.